The 5 T cell receptor beta chains below come from one sample, sequenced in a study of T-cell reconstitution after alpha-beta-depleted transplantation in children (dated by TCRdb to about 2016). The receptor library was made with PCR. Sequenced using an Illumina HiSeq 2500. Molecular barcoding was employed in the preparation of TCR libraries, with unique molecular identifiers being used to normalize TCRbeta repertoire quantification. Starting from the raw public reads, TCRdb applied fastp trimming at Q25, assembled clones with MiXCR and retained in-frame beta chains. Here each entry gathers all rows of one CDR3 protein and keeps the most common genes and DNA. The sample includes 440,000 or so distinct CDR3 sequences, with roughly 11% observed a single time. 4.5% to 7% of the sample is taken by the ten largest. The sequenced sample was PBMCs from the stem cell graft donor, obtained from the stem cell graft. The receptors come from a human donor who donated a stem cell graft to a child with acute myeloid leukemia.

This clonotype was observed a handful of times. CDR3 sequence reads: CASSPLEGIEPQHF. The CDR3 DNA reads as TGTGCCAGCAGCCCCTTAGAGGGGATAGAGCCCCAGCATTTT. This chain joins TRBV7-6 and TRBJ1-5, with D maybe TRBD1 (5 bases). The CDR3 length is 14 residues. The V gene lost 5 bases and the J gene lost 8 bases, with 16 bases spanning the gap. Germline V CDR1 and CDR2: SGHVS, FNYEAQ.

The chain has TRBV29-1 and TRBJ2-1; D gene uncertain. V was trimmed by 4 bases and J by 8 bases, leaving 12 bases between them. The CDR3 length is 12 residues. The germline CDR1 and CDR2 sequences are SQVTM and ANQGSEA. In nucleotides, the CDR3 is TGCAGCGTTGTAGGTGAGGTGGATGAGCAGTTCTTC. It specifies CSVVGEVDEQFF.

V is TRBV12-3 or TRBV12-4 and J is TRBJ2-1, with TRBD2 identical over 14 bases. The CDR3 runs to 15 residues. Trimming at V came to 7 bases and at J to 10 bases, leaving 9 bases not matched to a gene. CDR3 sequence: CASTTTSGGVGEQFF. For the CDR3, the DNA is TGTGCCAGCACCACGACTAGCGGGGGGGTCGGAGAGCAGTTCTTC.

This clonotype has a handful of counts. This rearrangement joins TRBV20-1 to TRBJ2-1; 8 bases line up with TRBD2. V lost 6 bases, J lost 7 bases, and 11 bases stayed unmatched. In germline, CDR1 is DFQATT, CDR2 SNEGSKA (reference sequence). This CDR3 contains 14 residues. The CDR3: CSADPGLGVNEQFF. CDR3 coding DNA: TGCAGTGCAGACCCGGGACTAGGTGTGAATGAGCAGTTCTTC.

There are a few counts of this clonotype. The chain is built from TRBV2 and TRBJ1-2, with a tentative D call TRBD1 (6 bases). This CDR3 contains 14 residues. V gave up 4 bases and J gave up 4 bases, with 13 bases separating them. Germline V gives CDR1 SNHLY, CDR2 FYNNEI. CDR3: CASSGRDTRYGYTF. CDR3 sequence (DNA): TGTGCCAGCAGTGGAAGGGACACACGCTATGGCTACACCTTC.